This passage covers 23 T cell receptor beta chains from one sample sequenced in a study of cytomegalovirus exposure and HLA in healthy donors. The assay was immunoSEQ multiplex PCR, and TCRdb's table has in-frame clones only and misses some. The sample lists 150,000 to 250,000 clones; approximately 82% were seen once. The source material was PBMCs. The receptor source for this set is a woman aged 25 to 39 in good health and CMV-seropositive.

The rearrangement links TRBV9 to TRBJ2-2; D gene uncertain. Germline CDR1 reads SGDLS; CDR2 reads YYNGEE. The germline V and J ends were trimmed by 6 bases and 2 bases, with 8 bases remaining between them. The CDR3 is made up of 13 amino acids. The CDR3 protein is CASTRFNTGELFF. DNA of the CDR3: TGTGCCAGCACTCGTTTTAACACCGGGGAGCTGTTTTTT.

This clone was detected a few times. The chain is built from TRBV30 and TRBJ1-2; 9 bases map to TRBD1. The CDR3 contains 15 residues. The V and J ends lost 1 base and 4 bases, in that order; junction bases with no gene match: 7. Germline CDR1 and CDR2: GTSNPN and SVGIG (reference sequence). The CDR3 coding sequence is TGTGCCTGGAGTGCAAAACTGGGACAGGGCTATGGCTACACCTTC. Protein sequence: CAWSAKLGQGYGYTF.

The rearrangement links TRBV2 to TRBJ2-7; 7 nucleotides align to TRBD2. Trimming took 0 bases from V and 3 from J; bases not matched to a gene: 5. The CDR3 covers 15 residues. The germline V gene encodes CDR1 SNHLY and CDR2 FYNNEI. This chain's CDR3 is CASSEAREAIYEQYF. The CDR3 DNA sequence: TGTGCCAGCAGTGAAGCACGGGAGGCGATCTACGAGCAGTACTTC. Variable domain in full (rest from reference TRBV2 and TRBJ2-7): EPEVTQTPSHQVTQMGQEVILRCVPISNHLYFYWYRQILGQKVEFLVSFYNNEISEKSEIFDDQFSVERPDGSNFTLKIRSTKLEDSAMYFCASSEAREAIYEQYFGPGTRLTVT.

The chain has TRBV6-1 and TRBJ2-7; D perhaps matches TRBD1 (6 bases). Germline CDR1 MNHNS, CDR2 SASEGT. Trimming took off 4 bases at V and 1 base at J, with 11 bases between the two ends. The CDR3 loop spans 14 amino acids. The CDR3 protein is CASSAVRGSYEQYF. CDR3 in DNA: TGTGCCAGCAGTGCCGTCAGGGGTTCCTACGAGCAGTACTTC.

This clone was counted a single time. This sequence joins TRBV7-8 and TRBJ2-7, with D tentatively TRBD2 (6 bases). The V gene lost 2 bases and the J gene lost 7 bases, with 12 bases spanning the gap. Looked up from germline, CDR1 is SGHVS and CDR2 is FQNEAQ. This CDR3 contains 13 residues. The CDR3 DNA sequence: TGTGCCAGCAGCTTATTCGAAGGGAGGGAGCAGTACTTC. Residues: CASSLFEGREQYF. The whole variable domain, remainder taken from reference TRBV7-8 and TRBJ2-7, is GAGVSQSPRYKVAKRGQDVALRCDPISGHVSLFWYQQALGQGPEFLTYFQNEAQLDKSGLPSDRFFAERPEGSVSTLKIQRTQQEDSAVYLCASSLFEGREQYFGPGTRLTVT.

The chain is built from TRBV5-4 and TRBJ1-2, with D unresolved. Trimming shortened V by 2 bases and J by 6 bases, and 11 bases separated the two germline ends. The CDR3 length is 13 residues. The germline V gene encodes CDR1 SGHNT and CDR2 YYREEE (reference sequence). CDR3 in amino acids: CASSLLPVDGYTF. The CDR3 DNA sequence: TGTGCCAGCAGCTTATTGCCGGTCGATGGCTACACCTTC.

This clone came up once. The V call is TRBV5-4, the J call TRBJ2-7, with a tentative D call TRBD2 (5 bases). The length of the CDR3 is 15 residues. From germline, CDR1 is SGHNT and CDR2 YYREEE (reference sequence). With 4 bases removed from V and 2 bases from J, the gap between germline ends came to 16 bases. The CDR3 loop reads CASSPSPDSAYEQYF. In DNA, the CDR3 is TGTGCCAGCAGCCCTAGCCCGGACTCGGCCTACGAGCAGTACTTC. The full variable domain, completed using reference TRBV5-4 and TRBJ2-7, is ETGVTQSPTHLIKTRGQQVTLRCSSQSGHNTVSWYQQALGQGPQFIFQYYREEENGRGNFPPRFSGLQFPNYSSELNVNALELDDSALYLCASSPSPDSAYEQYFGPGTRLTVT.

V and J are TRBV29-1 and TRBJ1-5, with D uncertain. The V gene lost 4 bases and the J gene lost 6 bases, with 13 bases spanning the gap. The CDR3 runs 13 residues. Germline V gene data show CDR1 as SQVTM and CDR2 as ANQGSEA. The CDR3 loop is CSVVTAEGQPQHF. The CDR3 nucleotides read TGCAGCGTTGTAACAGCGGAGGGTCAGCCCCAGCATTTT. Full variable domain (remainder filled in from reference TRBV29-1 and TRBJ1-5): SAVISQKPSRDICQRGTSLTIQCQVDSQVTMMFWYRQQPGQSLTLIATANQGSEATYESGFVIDKFPISRPNLTFSTLTVSNMSPEDSSIYLCSVVTAEGQPQHFGDGTRLSIL.

The CDR3 region has the DNA TGCGCCAGCAGCCAACAGGGGTTTTCCACAGATACGCAGTATTTT. It translates to CASSQQGFSTDTQYF. The chain joins TRBV4-1 to TRBJ2-3; tentative D call: TRBD1 (6 bases). Per germline, CDR1 MGHRA and CDR2 YSYEKL. The CDR3 runs to 15 residues. Trimming shortened V by 2 bases and J by 2 bases, and 11 bases separated the two germline ends.

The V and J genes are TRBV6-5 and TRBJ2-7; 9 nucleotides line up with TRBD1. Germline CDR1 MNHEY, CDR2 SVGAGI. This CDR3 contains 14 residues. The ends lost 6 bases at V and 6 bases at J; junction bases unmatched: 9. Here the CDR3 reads CASSRTGESREQYF. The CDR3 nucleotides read TGTGCCAGCAGCCGGACAGGGGAGTCACGCGAGCAGTACTTC.

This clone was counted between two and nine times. CDR3 sequence reads: CASSRDTTLGYTF. The CDR3 DNA reads TGTGCCAGCAGTCGTGACACCACCTTAGGCTACACCTTC. The rearrangement links TRBV6-5 to TRBJ1-2; D is unclear. Germline CDR1 is MNHEY and CDR2 is SVGAGI. This CDR3 contains 13 residues. V lost 5 bases to trimming and J lost 8 bases, with 15 bases between them.

This CDR3 reads CAISLAGGPLQYF. The CDR3 DNA is TGTGCCATCAGTCTAGCGGGAGGGCCGCTTCAGTACTTC. The chain recombines TRBV10-3 with TRBJ2-4, with 12 bases lining up with TRBD2. After removal of 5 bases from V and 11 bases from J, the junction contained 4 bases not matched to a gene. The V gene's germline CDR1 is ENHRY and CDR2 SYGVKD. The CDR3 consists of 13 residues.

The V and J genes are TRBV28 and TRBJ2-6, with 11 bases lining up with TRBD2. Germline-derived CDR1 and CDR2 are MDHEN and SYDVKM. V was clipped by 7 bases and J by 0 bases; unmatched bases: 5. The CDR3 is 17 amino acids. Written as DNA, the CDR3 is TGTGCCAGCACTGGGACTAGCGGATACTCTGGGGCCAACGTCCTGACTTTC. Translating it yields CASTGTSGYSGANVLTF.

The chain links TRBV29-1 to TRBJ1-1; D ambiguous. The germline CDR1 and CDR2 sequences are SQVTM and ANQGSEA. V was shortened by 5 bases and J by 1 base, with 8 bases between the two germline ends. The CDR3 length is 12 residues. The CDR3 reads CSVSRQNTEAFF. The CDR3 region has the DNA TGCAGCGTTAGTAGACAGAACACTGAAGCTTTCTTT. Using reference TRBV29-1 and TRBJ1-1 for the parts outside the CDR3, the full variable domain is SAVISQKPSRDICQRGTSLTIQCQVDSQVTMMFWYRQQPGQSLTLIATANQGSEATYESGFVIDKFPISRPNLTFSTLTVSNMSPEDSSIYLCSVSRQNTEAFFGQGTRLTVV.

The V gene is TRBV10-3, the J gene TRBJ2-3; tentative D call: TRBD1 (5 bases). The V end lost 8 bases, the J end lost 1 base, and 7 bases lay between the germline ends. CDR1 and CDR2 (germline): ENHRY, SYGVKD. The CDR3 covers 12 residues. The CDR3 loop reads CAIGAGTDTQYF. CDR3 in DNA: TGTGCCATCGGGGCGGGCACAGATACGCAGTATTTT.

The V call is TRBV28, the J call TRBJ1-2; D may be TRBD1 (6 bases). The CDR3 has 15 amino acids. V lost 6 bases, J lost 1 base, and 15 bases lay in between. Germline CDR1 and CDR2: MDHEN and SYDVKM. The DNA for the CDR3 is TGTGCCAGCAGCTATCGGACAGATGTTAACTATGGCTACACCTTC. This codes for CASSYRTDVNYGYTF.

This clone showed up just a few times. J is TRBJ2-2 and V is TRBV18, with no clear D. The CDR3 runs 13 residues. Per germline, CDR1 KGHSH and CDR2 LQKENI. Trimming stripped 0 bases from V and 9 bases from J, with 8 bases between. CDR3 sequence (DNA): TGTGCCAGCTCACCACCGATCGCTAGGGAGCTGTTTTTT. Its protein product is CASSPPIARELFF. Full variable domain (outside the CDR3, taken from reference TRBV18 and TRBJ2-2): NAGVMQNPRHLVRRRGQEARLRCSPMKGHSHVYWYRQLPEEGLKFMVYLQKENIIDESGMPKERFSAEFPKEGPSILRIQQVVRGDSAAYFCASSPPIARELFFGEGSRLTVL.

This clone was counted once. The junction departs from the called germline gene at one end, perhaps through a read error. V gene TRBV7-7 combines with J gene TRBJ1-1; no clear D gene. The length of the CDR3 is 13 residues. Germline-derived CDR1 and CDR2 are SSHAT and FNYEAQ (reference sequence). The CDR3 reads CASSLSQNTEAFF. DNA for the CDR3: TGTGCTAGCAGCTTGAGTCAGAACACTGAAGCTTTCTTT.

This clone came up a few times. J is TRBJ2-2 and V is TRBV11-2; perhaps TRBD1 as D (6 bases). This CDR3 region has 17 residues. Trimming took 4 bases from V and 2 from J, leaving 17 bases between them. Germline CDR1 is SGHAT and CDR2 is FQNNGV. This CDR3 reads CASSSYHAGANTGELFF. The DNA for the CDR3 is TGTGCCAGCAGCTCTTACCATGCAGGGGCCAACACCGGGGAGCTGTTTTTT.

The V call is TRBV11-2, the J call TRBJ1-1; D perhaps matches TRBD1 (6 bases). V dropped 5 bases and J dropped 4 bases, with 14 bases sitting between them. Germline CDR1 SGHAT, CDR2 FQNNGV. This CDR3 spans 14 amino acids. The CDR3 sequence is CASSQQQGSTEAFF. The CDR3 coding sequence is TGTGCCAGCAGCCAACAACAGGGATCCACTGAAGCTTTCTTT.

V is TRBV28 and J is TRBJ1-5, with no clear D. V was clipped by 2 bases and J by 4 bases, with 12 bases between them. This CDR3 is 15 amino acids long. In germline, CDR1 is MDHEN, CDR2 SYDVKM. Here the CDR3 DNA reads TGTGCCAGCAGTTTAGGGAGCGTTAGGAATCAGCCCCAGCATTTT. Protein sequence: CASSLGSVRNQPQHF. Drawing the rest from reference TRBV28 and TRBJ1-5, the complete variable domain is DVKVTQSSRYLVKRTGEKVFLECVQDMDHENMFWYRQDPGLGLRLIYFSYDVKMKEKGDIPEGYSVSREKKERFSLILESASTNQTSMYLCASSLGSVRNQPQHFGDGTRLSIL.

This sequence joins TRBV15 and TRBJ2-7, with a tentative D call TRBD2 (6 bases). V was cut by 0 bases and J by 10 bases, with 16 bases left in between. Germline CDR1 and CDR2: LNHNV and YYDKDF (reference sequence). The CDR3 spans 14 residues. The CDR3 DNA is TGTGCCACCAGCAGAGATTGGGGCAGGGAGGAACAGTACTTC. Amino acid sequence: CATSRDWGREEQYF.

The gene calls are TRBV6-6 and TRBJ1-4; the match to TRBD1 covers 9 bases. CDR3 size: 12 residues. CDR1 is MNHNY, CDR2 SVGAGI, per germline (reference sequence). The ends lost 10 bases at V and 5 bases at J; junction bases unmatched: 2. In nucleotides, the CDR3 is TGTGCCATAGGACAGGGGAATGAAAAACTGTTTTTT. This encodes CAIGQGNEKLFF.